This T cell receptor beta chain is from a study of blood T cell repertoires in COVID-19. Across the whole study: The United States, Italy and Spain supplied acute and convalescent COVID-19 samples.

Germline V gene data show CDR1 as KGHSH and CDR2 as LQKENI. J lost 3 bases, V lost 3 bases, and 4 bases had no gene match. The CDR3 is 15 amino acids. Assay: immunoSEQ multiplex PCR; the TCRdb copy retains only in-frame clones and omits some. The sample holds approximately 100,000 clones, roughly 81% seen once. The J gene is TRBJ2-7, the V gene TRBV18; 11 bases fit TRBD1. This clonotype was sampled from a human donor in a cohort sampled during active COVID-19. The sequenced material came from peripheral blood. CDR3 amino acids: CASSPMGQGVYEQYF. CDR3 in DNA: TGTGCCAGCTCACCGATGGGACAGGGGGTCTACGAGCAGTACTTC.